This T cell receptor (beta chain) emerged from a study of blood T cell repertoires in COVID-19. Study-wide background: Samples came from the United States, Italy and Spain, spanning acute and convalescent COVID-19. T cells, B-cell-depleted T cells, or PBMCs provided the cDNA or gDNA that served as material.

Methods used by the authors: Reference gene primer amplification in the assay estimated nucleated cell counts. TCRdb keeps only in-frame clones here, not all; method: immunoSEQ multiplex PCR. The DNA was the basis for D and trimming; V, J and clone size are from that table. The sample has 180,000 or so clones; 65% to 80% are singletons. This sequence originates from a man aged 45-60 years who had recovered from COVID-19. Material for sequencing was peripheral blood.

The CDR3: CASSYLRTSGTNEQFF. CDR3 in DNA: TGTGCCAGCAGTTACCTCCGGACTAGCGGGACCAATGAGCAGTTCTTC. This chain connects TRBV6-5 to TRBJ2-1, with 12 bases matching TRBD2. This CDR3 has 16 amino acids. J lost 6 bases, V lost 2 bases, and 5 bases had no gene match. The V gene's germline CDR1 is MNHEY and CDR2 SVGAGI.